The entry that follows covers one T cell receptor (beta chain) sequence. This record belongs to a study of technical replicates of blood from several donors. Germline CDR1 reads SGDLS; CDR2 reads YYNGEE. Between the trimmed V and J ends, which lost 0 bases and 2 bases, there was a span of 8 bases. The CDR3 is 14 residues long. Here immunoSEQ multiplex PCR was the method, and the copy in TCRdb shows in-frame clones only, minus some. The sample contains about 49,000 clones, roughly nine tenths of which appear only once. This sequence joins TRBV9 and TRBJ2-5; the D is unclear. The receptor was isolated from a human donor in good health. Some clones in this sample may be carry-over from other donors' samples. Sequenced: PBMCs. Here the CDR3 reads CASSVEPQQETQYF. CDR3 nucleotides: TGTGCCAGCAGCGTAGAACCTCAGCAAGAGACCCAGTACTTC. Full variable domain (missing parts from reference TRBV9 and TRBJ2-5): DSGVTQTPKHLITATGQRVTLRCSPRSGDLSVYWYQQSLDQGLQFLIQYYNGEERAKGNILERFSAQQFPDLHSELNLSSLELGDSALYFCASSVEPQQETQYFGPGTRLLVL.